A single sample is the source of the 32 T cell receptor beta chains below, sequenced in a study of identifying expanded T cells in peripheral blood (dated by TCRdb to between 2018 and 2021). Library method: the immunoSEQ multiplex PCR assay. TCRdb took over this immuneACCESS table, retaining in-frame rearrangements with V and J assigned. Such tables are incomplete; in checked studies, under half of the missing clones stem from an unresolved V gene, and the remainder is unexplained. The sample records about 100,000 clones, 88% of which are singletons. Jointly, the top ten make up less than 7% of the sample. The sample consisted of blood. These receptors all come from a person aged 18 to 70 in good health.

The genes are TRBV18 and TRBJ2-5; D is possibly TRBD2 (6 bases). Germline loops: CDR1 KGHSH, CDR2 LQKENI. Trimming took 1 base from V and 0 from J, leaving 9 bases between them. The CDR3 extends over 15 amino acids. CDR3 DNA sequence: TGTGCCAGCTCACCACTCGGGGGTAACCAAGAGACCCAGTACTTC. It specifies CASSPLGGNQETQYF.

This clone was seen a few times. CDR3 loop: CASSQHGEYGYTF. In DNA form, the CDR3 reads TGCGCCAGCAGCCAACACGGCGAATATGGCTACACCTTC. This chain uses TRBV4-3 with TRBJ1-2; D ambiguous. CDR1 is LGHNA and CDR2 is YSLEER in the germline V gene. V shed 2 bases and J shed 5 bases, with 9 bases lying between them. This CDR3 is 13 amino acids long.

CDR3 in amino acids: CASSVVDRSGNTIYF. The CDR3 coding sequence is TGTGCCAGCAGCGTAGTTGACCGCTCTGGAAACACCATATATTTT. The genes are TRBV9 and TRBJ1-3; D unresolved. This CDR3 has 15 amino acids. From germline, CDR1 is SGDLS and CDR2 YYNGEE. Trimming took off 0 bases at V and 0 bases at J, with 7 bases between the two ends.

The chain carries TRBV9 and TRBJ2-1; 14 bases align to TRBD2. The germline gives CDR1 SGDLS, CDR2 YYNGEE. The CDR3 spans 17 residues. V shed 3 bases and J 0 bases; nucleotides not matched to a gene: 2. CDR3: CASSATSGGDSYNEQFF. The CDR3 DNA reads TGTGCCAGCAGCGCGACTAGCGGGGGGGACTCCTACAATGAGCAGTTCTTC. Using reference TRBV9 and TRBJ2-1 for the parts outside the CDR3, the full variable domain is DSGVTQTPKHLITATGQRVTLRCSPRSGDLSVYWYQQSLDQGLQFLIQYYNGEERAKGNILERFSAQQFPDLHSELNLSSLELGDSALYFCASSATSGGDSYNEQFFGPGTRLTVL.

This chain joins TRBV29-1 and TRBJ1-2; the match to TRBD1 covers 7 bases. CDR1 SQVTM and CDR2 ANQGSEA come from the germline V gene. The trim removed 0 bases at V and 12 bases at J, leaving 7 bases unmatched. This CDR3 spans 12 amino acids. CDR3 sequence (DNA): TGCAGCGTTGAAGATCCGACAGGGCCGGACACCTTC. Its protein is CSVEDPTGPDTF.

The rearrangement joins TRBV19 to TRBJ2-7, with D perhaps given as TRBD1 or TRBD2 (5 bases each). V was cut by 5 bases and J by 6 bases, with 17 bases left in between. CDR1 and CDR2 (germline): LNHDA, SQIVND (reference sequence). The CDR3 contains 14 residues. The CDR3 DNA reads TGTGCCAGTAGTGCCTTCGGGGCTCGGGGCGAGCAGTACTTC. Translated, it gives CASSAFGARGEQYF. Based on the CDR3 plus reference TRBV19 and TRBJ2-7, the full variable domain is DGGITQSPKYLFRKEGQNVTLSCEQNLNHDAMYWYRQDPGQGLRLIYYSQIVNDFQKGDIAEGYSVSREKKESFPLTVTSAQKNPTAFYLCASSAFGARGEQYFGPGTRLTVT.

The chain uses TRBV7-3 and TRBJ1-2; 7 nucleotides line up with TRBD1. Looked up from germline, CDR1 is SGHTA and CDR2 is FQGTGA. This CDR3 region has 14 residues. Germline trimming cut 1 base from V and 6 bases from J; bases unmatched to any gene: 5. The CDR3 nucleotides read TGTGCCAGCAGCTTAAGGGGACAGAATGATGGCTACACCTTC. This translates into CASSLRGQNDGYTF.

The chain carries TRBV5-1 and TRBJ2-5; possibly TRBD2 for D (7 bases). Trimming left V 4 bases short and J 4 bases short, with 14 bases between. Germline V gives CDR1 SGHRS, CDR2 YFSETQ. The CDR3 spans 14 residues. CDR3 coding DNA: TGCGCCAGCAGCCCCTGGGGAGGGGGAGAGACCCAGTACTTC. It yields the protein CASSPWGGGETQYF.

This chain connects TRBV14 to TRBJ2-3, with 10 bases matching TRBD1. Unmatched junction bases numbered 3, after V lost 4 bases and J lost 2 bases. Germline assignment: CDR1 SGHDN and CDR2 FVKESK. CDR3 size: 15 residues. CDR3 bases: TGTGCCAGCAGCCGCGGGACAGGGGTCACAGATACGCAGTATTTT. Translation gives CASSRGTGVTDTQYF. The whole variable domain, filled in from reference TRBV14 and TRBJ2-3, reads EAGVTQFPSHSVIEKGQTVTLRCDPISGHDNLYWYRRVMGKEIKFLLHFVKESKQDESGMPNNRFLAERTGGTYSTLKVQPAELEDSGVYFCASSRGTGVTDTQYFGPGTRLTVL.

The rearrangement uses TRBV5-1 and TRBJ1-6, with unresolved D. Germline loops: CDR1 SGHRS, CDR2 YFSETQ. CDR3 length: 16 amino acids. V was cut by 4 bases and J by 10 bases, with 21 bases left in between. The DNA of the CDR3 is TGCGCCAGCAGCGCACATGATGTAGCAGGTGGATCACCCCTCCACTTT. Encoded protein: CASSAHDVAGGSPLHF.

The table lists this clone with a few counts. The chain is built from TRBV27 and TRBJ2-7; D is uncertain. The ends were cut back, 5 bases at V and 4 bases at J, with 6 bases in the middle. CDR1 and CDR2 from the germline V gene are MNHEY and SMNVEV (reference sequence). CDR3 length equals 11 residues. This CDR3 reads CASSRGYEQYF. The CDR3 nucleotides read TGTGCCAGCAGTCGAGGTTACGAGCAGTACTTC.

The chain joins TRBV10-3 to TRBJ1-2; no firm D call. Deletions cut 2 bases from V and 2 bases from J, with 15 bases between. This CDR3 has 16 amino acids. Germline-derived CDR1 and CDR2 are ENHRY and SYGVKD. The CDR3 region is CAISETLLAQNYGYTF. The CDR3 nucleotides read TGTGCCATCAGTGAGACCCTCCTCGCACAGAACTATGGCTACACCTTC.

The V and J genes are TRBV11-2 and TRBJ2-3; D is unresolved. Looked up from germline, CDR1 is SGHAT and CDR2 is FQNNGV. This CDR3 has 16 residues. V lost 3 bases and J lost 2, with 15 bases in between. In nucleotides, the CDR3 is TGTGCCAGCAGCTTGAGTACCGGGCTGATCACAGATACGCAGTATTTT. It is translated as CASSLSTGLITDTQYF.

This clone has a single count. The chain carries TRBV7-8 and TRBJ1-4; 8 bases fit TRBD1. The trim removed 5 bases at V and 2 bases at J, leaving 7 bases unmatched. The CDR3 runs to 16 residues. In germline, CDR1 is SGHVS, CDR2 FQNEAQ. The CDR3 sequence is CASSPGQGATNEKLFF. DNA for the CDR3: TGTGCCAGCAGCCCCGGCCAGGGGGCTACTAATGAAAAACTGTTTTTT.

The chain is built from TRBV5-4 and TRBJ2-4; D gene uncertain. CDR3 size: 14 residues. V was trimmed by 0 bases and J by 0 bases, leaving 4 bases between them. Germline V gene lookup returns CDR1 SGHNT and CDR2 YYREEE (reference sequence). The CDR3 is CASSLDLAKNIQYF. The CDR3 nucleotides are TGTGCCAGCAGCTTGGACCTAGCCAAAAACATTCAGTACTTC.

This chain uses TRBV10-2 with TRBJ2-3; D gene uncertain. The germline CDR1 and CDR2 sequences are WSHSY and SAAADI. The V gene lost 7 bases and the J gene lost 2 bases, with 13 bases spanning the gap. This CDR3 is built from 14 residues. CDR3 loop: CASTHVLFTDTQYF. Written as DNA, the CDR3 is TGCGCCAGCACCCACGTACTGTTCACAGATACGCAGTATTTT.

The rearrangement links TRBV12-5 to TRBJ1-2; the D gene is possibly TRBD1 (6 bases). In germline, CDR1 is LGHNT, CDR2 FRNRAP. The CDR3 loop spans 14 amino acids. Trimming took 5 bases from V and 4 from J, leaving 14 bases between them. The CDR3 protein is CASGPVGGPYGYTF. CDR3 nucleotides: TGTGCTAGTGGTCCGGTGGGGGGGCCCTATGGCTACACCTTC.

The chain combines TRBV6-5 with TRBJ1-3, with D uncertain. V lost 2 bases and J lost 3, with 8 bases in between. The CDR3 consists of 14 residues. CDR1 and CDR2 (germline): MNHEY, SVGAGI. CDR3 loop: CASSYRGFGNTIYF. The CDR3 region has the DNA TGTGCCAGCAGTTACCGGGGATTTGGAAACACCATATATTTT.

V usage is TRBV4-3 and J usage is TRBJ2-1; D ambiguous. This CDR3 has 14 amino acids. Looked up from germline, CDR1 is LGHNA and CDR2 is YSLEER. V lost 0 bases, J lost 3 bases, and 6 bases lay in between. CDR3: CASSQDLSYNEQFF. The CDR3 nucleotides read TGCGCCAGCAGCCAAGATTTAAGCTACAATGAGCAGTTCTTC.

The J gene is TRBJ2-4, the V gene TRBV19, with a possible D match to TRBD1 (5 bases). Germline CDR1 is LNHDA and CDR2 is SQIVND (reference sequence). V was clipped by 0 bases and J by 0 bases, with 18 bases between them. This CDR3 is built from 19 residues. This CDR3 is CASSIDLSNGHVAKNIQYF. The CDR3 nucleotides are TGTGCCAGTAGTATAGATCTATCGAACGGACACGTAGCCAAAAACATTCAGTACTTC.

This chain links TRBV5-1 with TRBJ2-7; 9 bases agree with TRBD2. CDR3 length: 15 residues. J was trimmed by 3 bases and V by 4 bases; bases with no gene match: 8. Germline CDR1 and CDR2: SGHRS and YFSETQ. The CDR3 sequence: CASSLVTSGLYEQYF. The DNA of the CDR3 is TGCGCCAGCAGCCTGGTGACTAGCGGTCTCTACGAGCAGTACTTC.

This chain connects TRBV19 to TRBJ1-2; possibly TRBD1 for D (6 bases). The germline gives CDR1 LNHDA, CDR2 SQIVND (reference sequence). The CDR3 length is 15 residues. V lost 7 bases to trimming and J lost 3 bases, with 18 bases between them. CDR3 coding DNA: TGTGCCAGTAATTTAATTGGGGGCGTAGACTATGGCTACACCTTC. It encodes CASNLIGGVDYGYTF. Using reference TRBV19 and TRBJ1-2 for the parts outside the CDR3, the full variable domain is DGGITQSPKYLFRKEGQNVTLSCEQNLNHDAMYWYRQDPGQGLRLIYYSQIVNDFQKGDIAEGYSVSREKKESFPLTVTSAQKNPTAFYLCASNLIGGVDYGYTFGSGTRLTVV.

This chain joins TRBV7-2 and TRBJ2-7; D not certain. The CDR3 totals 14 residues. Germline V gene lookup returns CDR1 SGHTA and CDR2 FQGNSA. Between the trimmed V and J ends, which lost 2 bases and 2 bases, there was a span of 10 bases. CDR3 amino acids: CASSLIGSPYEQYF. The CDR3 DNA sequence: TGTGCCAGCAGCTTAATTGGCAGTCCCTACGAGCAGTACTTC.

The chain couples TRBV28 to TRBJ2-1, with D possibly being TRBD2 (5 bases). The CDR3 spans 18 residues. The germline V and J ends were trimmed by 3 bases and 4 bases, with 22 bases remaining between them. Looked up from germline, CDR1 is MDHEN and CDR2 is SYDVKM. The CDR3 bases are TGTGCCAGCAGTTTGCTTAATCCTCGGGAAGCTGGATACAATGAGCAGTTCTTC. This codes for CASSLLNPREAGYNEQFF.

V and J are TRBV27 and TRBJ1-4; D might be TRBD1 (5 bases). In germline, CDR1 is MNHEY, CDR2 SMNVEV (reference sequence). The CDR3 covers 13 residues. V shed 6 bases and J shed 4 bases, with 9 bases lying between them. The CDR3 DNA reads as TGTGCCAGCAGGAGGGGCATTAATGAAAAACTGTTTTTT. Translating it yields CASRRGINEKLFF.

V gene TRBV4-1 combines with J gene TRBJ2-4, with D hard to call. Trimming cost V 0 bases and J 0 bases, with 6 bases left between them. Per the germline V gene, CDR1 is MGHRA and CDR2 is YSYEKL. The CDR3 totals 15 residues. For the CDR3, the DNA is TGCGCCAGCAGCCAAGAGGCAGGAGCCAAAAACATTCAGTACTTC. Protein: CASSQEAGAKNIQYF.

The chain has TRBV27 and TRBJ2-7; 9 bases line up with TRBD1. This CDR3 region has 15 residues. Germline lookup yields CDR1 MNHEY and CDR2 SMNVEV (reference sequence). The ends lost 5 bases at V and 7 bases at J; junction bases unmatched: 12. The CDR3: CASSPRQGGVREQYF. Here the CDR3 DNA reads TGTGCCAGCAGTCCCCGACAGGGGGGGGTTAGGGAGCAGTACTTC.

The rearrangement uses TRBV6-5 and TRBJ1-2; D may be TRBD1 (6 bases). The CDR3 extends over 15 amino acids. Trimming shortened V by 3 bases and J by 8 bases, and 19 bases separated the two germline ends. Germline-derived CDR1 and CDR2 are MNHEY and SVGAGI. In nucleotides, the CDR3 is TGTGCCAGCAGTTATCGTGGCGGGGGGGCGCGGGGCTACACCTTC. Its protein is CASSYRGGGARGYTF.

The V call is TRBV6-1, the J call TRBJ2-7; perhaps TRBD1 as D (6 bases). CDR3 length equals 14 residues. Per germline, CDR1 MNHNS and CDR2 SASEGT. Trimming cost V 1 base and J 4 bases, with 11 bases left between them. The CDR3 spells CASSEVGGRYEQYF. CDR3 sequence (DNA): TGTGCCAGCAGTGAAGTAGGGGGACGATACGAGCAGTACTTC.

The V and J genes are TRBV7-9 and TRBJ2-6, with a weak D call TRBD1 (5 bases). This CDR3 has 17 residues. From germline, CDR1 is SEHNR and CDR2 FQNEAQ (reference sequence). Trimming pared 1 base from V and 0 bases from J, leaving 10 bases between. DNA for the CDR3: TGTGCCAGCAGCTTAGACAGGCCGAGCTCTGGGGCCAACGTCCTGACTTTC. Translating gives CASSLDRPSSGANVLTF.

The chain carries TRBV4-3 and TRBJ2-6; 8 nucleotides match TRBD1. The CDR3 is 15 residues long. CDR1 and CDR2 (germline): LGHNA, YSLEER. The junction had 2 bases not matched to a gene; V was cut back by 5 bases and J by 2 bases. DNA of the CDR3: TGCGCCAGCAGCTTGGACAGGGCTGGGGCCAACGTCCTGACTTTC. It translates to CASSLDRAGANVLTF.

The rearrangement joins TRBV5-1 to TRBJ1-5; D is unresolved. V lost 0 bases to trimming and J lost 8 bases, with 6 bases between them. The CDR3 extends over 12 amino acids. Germline CDR1 and CDR2: SGHRS and YFSETQ. The CDR3 DNA reads as TGCGCCAGCAGCTTGGAGGGCAAGCCCCAGCATTTT. Residues: CASSLEGKPQHF. Complete variable domain (other parts from reference TRBV5-1 and TRBJ1-5): KAGVTQTPRYLIKTRGQQVTLSCSPISGHRSVSWYQQTPGQGLQFLFEYFSETQRNKGNFPGRFSGRQFSNSRSEMNVSTLELGDSALYLCASSLEGKPQHFGDGTRLSIL.